Sequencing of this TCR beta chain was carried out in a study of blood T cell repertoires in COVID-19. The CDR3 has 12 amino acids. The V and J ends lost 6 bases and 0 bases respectively, with 8 bases between them. Germline V gives CDR1 SQVTM, CDR2 ANQGSEA. This clone showed up just a few times. TCRdb keeps only in-frame clones here, not all; method: immunoSEQ multiplex PCR. The data contain roughly 140,000 clones, under 90% of them singletons. Material for sequencing was peripheral blood. The chain is built from TRBV29-1 and TRBJ1-1; D not certain. The TCR originated in a human donor in a cohort sampled during active COVID-19. The DNA of the CDR3 is TGCAGCGTGGAAACAGTGAACACTGAAGCTTTCTTT. Amino acids: CSVETVNTEAFF.